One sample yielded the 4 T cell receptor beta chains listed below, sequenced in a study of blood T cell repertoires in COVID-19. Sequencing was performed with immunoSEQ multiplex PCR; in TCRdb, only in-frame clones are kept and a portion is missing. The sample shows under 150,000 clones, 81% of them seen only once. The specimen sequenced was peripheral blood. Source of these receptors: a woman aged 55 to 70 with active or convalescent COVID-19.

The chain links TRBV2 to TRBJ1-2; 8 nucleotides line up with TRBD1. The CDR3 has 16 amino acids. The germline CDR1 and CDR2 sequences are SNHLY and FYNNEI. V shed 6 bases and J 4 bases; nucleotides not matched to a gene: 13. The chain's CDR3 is CASRSGQELLAYGYTF. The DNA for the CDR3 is TGTGCCAGCAGGTCGGGACAGGAACTCCTGGCCTATGGCTACACCTTC.

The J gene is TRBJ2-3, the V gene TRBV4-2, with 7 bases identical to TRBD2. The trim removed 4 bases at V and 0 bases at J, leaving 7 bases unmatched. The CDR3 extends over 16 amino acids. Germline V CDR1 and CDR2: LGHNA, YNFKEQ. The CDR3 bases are TGTGCCAGCAGCCGACCTAGCGGAACTAGCACAGATACGCAGTATTTT. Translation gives CASSRPSGTSTDTQYF.

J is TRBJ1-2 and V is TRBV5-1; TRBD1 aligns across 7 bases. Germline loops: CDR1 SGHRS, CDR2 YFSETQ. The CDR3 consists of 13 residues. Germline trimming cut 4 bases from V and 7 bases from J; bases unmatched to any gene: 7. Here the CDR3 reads CASSIQGSGGYTF. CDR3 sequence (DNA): TGCGCCAGCAGCATACAGGGGTCTGGTGGCTACACCTTC.

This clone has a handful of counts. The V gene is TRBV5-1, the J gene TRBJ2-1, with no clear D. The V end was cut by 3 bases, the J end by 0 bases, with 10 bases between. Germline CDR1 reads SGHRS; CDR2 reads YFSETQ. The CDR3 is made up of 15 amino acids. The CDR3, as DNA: TGCGCCAGCAGCTGGGCAGCTAACTCCTACAATGAGCAGTTCTTC. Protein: CASSWAANSYNEQFF.